Ten or more counts support the clone carrying this T cell receptor (beta chain). The data originate from a study of low-dose radiotherapy and immunotherapy resistance in tumors. Study details: A total of 13 Gy over 26 weeks was given to Cohort 2 as 1 Gy per fraction every two weeks. Participants were given intravenous cyclophosphamide 200 mg/m2 every two weeks, one day before radiation and immunotherapy.

With TRAV- and TRBV-specific primers, first-strand cDNA was made, covering the alpha and beta chains. The authors amplified TCRs for about 20 PCR cycles with a constant-region primer and a V-primer adapter. The mRNA which had been isolated was amplified by in vitro transcription. TCRdb recomputed calls from the reads with MiXCR, one row per CDR3 protein. The data show some 85,000 distinct CDR3 sequences, under 20% seen once. Germline V gene data show CDR1 as GTSNPN and CDR2 as SVGIG (reference sequence). This CDR3 contains 12 residues. With V trimmed by 2 bases and J by 8 bases, 5 bases remained unmatched. The time point here: before trial treatment.

The TCR comes from a male donor with prostate cancer. This chain uses TRBV30 with TRBJ1-1, with 7 bases aligning to TRBD1. The sequenced sample was PBMCs, obtained before treatment. CDR3 residues: CAWSPTQGEAFF. The CDR3 nucleotides read TGTGCCTGGAGTCCGACACAGGGGGAAGCTTTCTTT.